This T cell receptor (beta chain) derives from a study of identical twins. This CDR3 contains 14 residues. V lost 7 bases and J 1 base, leaving 13 bases between the germline ends. Overall study results and limits: With abundant cord blood beta clonotypes, insertions were fewer; memory repertoires showed no such pattern. Twins showed weaker excess sharing in their beta out-of-frame sequences.

TCRdb reanalysed the 5' RACE reads using MiXCR and keeps one entry per CDR3 protein. This sample has some 500,000 distinct CDR3 sequences, with around 14% found just once. Concerning this clonotype: Its antigen is undetermined.

In addition, the sample was reused for a study of yellow fever vaccine responses in identical twins.

The receptor's source is a young woman in good health. The chain has TRBV12-3 or TRBV12-4 and TRBJ1-1; no firm D call. The sample was CD4+ T cells sorted from blood. The CDR3 here is CASTDGVWNTEAFF. The CDR3 DNA reads TGTGCCAGCACCGACGGGGTTTGGAACACTGAAGCTTTCTTT.